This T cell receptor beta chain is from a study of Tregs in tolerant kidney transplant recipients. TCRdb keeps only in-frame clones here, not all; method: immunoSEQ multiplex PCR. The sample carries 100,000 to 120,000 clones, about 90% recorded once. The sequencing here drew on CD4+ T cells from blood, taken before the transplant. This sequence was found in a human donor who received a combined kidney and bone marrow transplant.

CDR3 amino acids: CASSQELAGGYTGELFF. The DNA of the CDR3 is TGCGCCAGCAGCCAAGAACTAGCGGGGGGATACACCGGGGAGCTGTTTTTT. The chain is built from TRBV4-1 and TRBJ2-2, with 12 nucleotides matching TRBD2. V lost 0 bases to trimming and J lost 3 bases; unmatched junction nucleotides: 2. There are 17 residues in the CDR3. Germline V gene sequence: CDR1 MGHRA, CDR2 YSYEKL.